What follows are 23 T cell receptor beta chains derived from one specimen sequenced in a study of tumor and adjacent non-tumor tissue in lung cancer. A modified ARM-PCR protocol with three rounds of nested PCR amplified TCRbeta. TCRdb re-analysed the multiplex PCR reads in MiXCR, keeping a single row per CDR3 protein. This table holds some 120,000 distinct CDR3 sequences, about 66% found once. RNA was extracted from bulk tissue without any cell sorting. The material sequenced was lung tumor tissue. The receptors here all came from a man aged 25-45 years with non-small cell lung cancer.

Concerning this clonotype: Sequence at one end of the junction differs from germline and may be a read error. The chain links TRBV20-1 to TRBJ2-5; no firm D call. CDR3 length: 15 residues. The germline CDR1 and CDR2 sequences are DFQATT and SNEGSKA (reference sequence). CDR3 sequence reads: CSARESLGYQETRYF. In DNA, the CDR3 is TGCAGTGCTAGAGAAAGCCTAGGCTACCAAGAGACCCGGTACTTC.

The chain links TRBV6-5 to TRBJ2-3; maybe TRBD1 (6 bases). This CDR3 spans 16 amino acids. Between the trimmed V and J ends, which lost 5 bases and 3 bases, there was a span of 18 bases. Per germline, CDR1 MNHEY and CDR2 SVGAGI. CDR3 sequence: CASSPGDTRSTDTQYF. The CDR3 coding sequence is TGTGCCAGCAGTCCTGGGGACACCCGGAGTACAGATACGCAGTATTTT.

Worth noting for this clonotype: A much larger clone differs from this one at a single base, so this may be a read error. The chain employs TRBV5-4 and TRBJ2-7; TRBD2 matches at 12 bases. The CDR3 sequence is 15 residues long. Germline-derived CDR1 and CDR2 are SGHNT and YYREEE (reference sequence). The trim removed 4 bases at V and 5 bases at J, leaving 7 bases unmatched. The CDR3 DNA reads as TGTGCCAGCAGCCCTGGACTAGCGGGAATAGACGAGCAGTACTTC. Its translation: CASSPGLAGIDEQYF.

On this clonotype: A clone one base away is much larger, so this may be a read error. The V and J genes are TRBV20-1 and TRBJ2-5, with 8 bases matching TRBD1. CDR1 and CDR2 (germline): DFQATT, SNEGSKA (reference sequence). V shed 7 bases, J shed 4 bases, and the junction held 8 bases outside the gene matches. CDR3 length: 13 residues. The CDR3 loop is CSVRQGLRETQYF. In nucleotides, the CDR3 is TGCAGTGTTCGACAGGGGTTAAGAGAGACCCAGTACTTC.

The chain carries TRBV7-8 and TRBJ1-3; D is ambiguous. This CDR3 contains 15 residues. Per the germline V gene, CDR1 is SGHVS and CDR2 is FQNEAQ. V gave up 1 base and J gave up 0 bases, with 7 bases separating them. The CDR3 is CASSLGGASGNTIYF. DNA of the CDR3: TGTGCCAGCAGCTTAGGCGGAGCCTCTGGAAACACCATATATTTT. The full variable domain, its missing parts supplied by reference TRBV7-8 and TRBJ1-3, is GAGVSQSPRYKVAKRGQDVALRCDPISGHVSLFWYQQALGQGPEFLTYFQNEAQLDKSGLPSDRFFAERPEGSVSTLKIQRTQQEDSAVYLCASSLGGASGNTIYFGEGSWLTVV.

Concerning this clonotype itself: A read error is possible here, since a much larger clone lies one base away. The V call is TRBV12-3 or TRBV12-4, the J call TRBJ1-1; D perhaps matches TRBD1 (5 bases). The CDR3 contains 12 residues. The V gene lost 8 bases and the J gene lost 4 bases, with 11 bases spanning the gap. CDR3 loop: CASGLGVTEAFF. CDR3 sequence (DNA): TGTGCCAGCGGATTAGGGGTCACTGAAGCTTTCTTT.

The chain carries TRBV24-1 and TRBJ2-3; D not resolved. CDR1 and CDR2 (germline): KGHDR, SFDVKD. V lost 8 bases and J 2 bases, leaving 19 bases between the germline ends. The CDR3 spans 16 residues. CDR3 nucleotides: TGTGCCACCAACCAAGGCACGGAGAGACTCACAGATACGCAGTATTTT. Residues: CATNQGTERLTDTQYF.

As concerns this clonotype: At one boundary the junction diverges from the germline segment, which might be a read error. The chain carries TRBV6-2 or TRBV6-3 and TRBJ2-3; 9 bases align to TRBD1. CDR3 length equals 17 residues. Germline CDR1 and CDR2: MNHEY and SVGEGT. The CDR3 here is CASRGIRRGQGTDTQYF. The CDR3 DNA is TGTGCTAGCAGAGGTATCAGAAGGGGACAGGGTACAGATACGCAGTATTTT.

Remarks on this clonotype: A read error is possible here, since a much larger clone lies one base away. The rearrangement uses TRBV12-3 or TRBV12-4 and TRBJ2-3; possibly TRBD2 for D (6 bases). The CDR3 length is 15 residues. CDR3 region: CGSSRDGTPSDTQYF. CDR3 DNA: TGTGGCAGCAGCCGTGACGGGACTCCTTCAGATACGCAGTATTTT.

This clonotype was seen ten or more times. The V gene is TRBV4-3, the J gene TRBJ1-1; D might be TRBD1 (5 bases). Germline CDR1 is LGHNA and CDR2 is YSLEER. Trimming stripped 0 bases from V and 6 bases from J, with 8 bases between. The CDR3 consists of 13 residues. CDR3 residues: CASSQERDSEAFF. The DNA for the CDR3 is TGCGCCAGCAGCCAAGAGAGGGACTCTGAAGCTTTCTTT.

Turning to this clonotype: A junction end diverges from the germline sequence, so it may reflect a read error. The V gene is TRBV5-1, the J gene TRBJ2-7; TRBD1 might be the D (6 bases). CDR1 SGHRS and CDR2 YFSETQ come from the germline V gene. This CDR3 has 13 amino acids. CDR3 nucleotides: TGCGCCAGCAGACCGGACAGTTCCTACGAGCAGTATTTC. Its translation is CASRPDSSYEQYF.

Notes on this clonotype: The junction does not match germline at one end; this may be a read error. The chain recombines TRBV4-1 with TRBJ1-5, with 7 bases that match TRBD1. This CDR3 contains 14 residues. Per germline, CDR1 MGHRA and CDR2 YSYEKL. The CDR3 is CASSKEQGNQPQHF. The CDR3 nucleotides are TGCGCCAGCAGCAAAGAACAGGGGAATCAACCCCAGCATTTT.

About this clonotype: At one of its ends the junction is not consistent with the germline gene, which may arise from a read error. The rearrangement joins TRBV12-3 or TRBV12-4 to TRBJ1-1; TRBD1 might be the D (5 bases). This CDR3 contains 12 residues. The CDR3 DNA sequence: TGTGCCAGCAGTAGGGGTAACATTGAAGCTTTCTTT. Its translation: CASSRGNIEAFF.

A few counts support this clonotype. The chain joins TRBV5-4 to TRBJ2-5; 11 bases line up with TRBD1. Trimming took 4 bases from V and 5 from J; bases not matched to a gene: 13. The CDR3 loop spans 17 amino acids. Germline V gene sequence: CDR1 SGHNT, CDR2 YYREEE (reference sequence). CDR3 sequence: CASSTGQGVGVQETQYF. CDR3 bases: TGTGCCAGCAGCACGGGACAGGGGGTGGGTGTGCAGGAGACCCAGTACTTC.

A note on this clonotype: A much larger clone lies a single base off, so this may be a read error. V and J are TRBV6-2 or TRBV6-3 and TRBJ2-3; unclear D gene. The CDR3 covers 12 residues. Germline CDR1 MNHEY, CDR2 SVGEGT. Trimming removed 6 bases from V and 3 bases from J, with 7 bases in between. The CDR3 sequence is CASRKRTDTQYF. Written as DNA, the CDR3 is TGTGCCAGCAGGAAAAGGACAGATACGCAGTATTTT.

In the case of this clonotype: The CDR3 ends on some other residue instead of the conserved phenylalanine or tryptophan, so this is likely a read error. This sequence joins TRBV6-1 and TRBJ2-5; weak D call: TRBD1 (6 bases). CDR1 is MNHNS, CDR2 SASEGT, per germline. V shed 8 bases and J shed 5 bases, with 18 bases lying between them. This CDR3 contains 14 residues. The CDR3 nucleotides read TGTGCCAGCCAGCCCAGTGGGGGCCTGGAGACCCAGTACATC. Protein: CASQPSGGLETQYI.

The chain links TRBV28 to TRBJ1-2; D perhaps matches TRBD1 (5 bases). The CDR3 totals 16 residues. V shed 5 bases and J shed 10 bases, with 26 bases lying between them. In germline, CDR1 is MDHEN, CDR2 SYDVKM. CDR3 nucleotide sequence: TGTGCCAGCAGTCCCCCCGGGGCGGCCGTGGTGGAGGACTACACCTTC. It specifies CASSPPGAAVVEDYTF.

V usage is TRBV7-8 and J usage is TRBJ2-2; no clear D gene. There are 14 residues in the CDR3. Germline CDR1 reads SGHVS; CDR2 reads FQNEAQ. V was pared by 8 bases and J by 5 bases, with 15 bases between. The CDR3: CASSAWIDTGELFF. CDR3 sequence (DNA): TGTGCCAGCTCTGCTTGGATCGATACCGGGGAGCTGTTTTTT.

This clonotype was recorded many times. The CDR3 loop is CASSPSTGYGTEAFF. The CDR3 DNA reads TGTGCCAGCAGTCCCTCGACAGGGTACGGCACTGAAGCTTTCTTT. V and J are TRBV12-3 or TRBV12-4 and TRBJ1-1, with 7 bases lining up with TRBD1. Unmatched junction bases numbered 10, after V lost 5 bases and J lost 4 bases. There are 15 residues in the CDR3.

As concerns this clonotype: A much larger clonotype is one base distant, so this may be a read error. As DNA, the CDR3 is TGCGCCAACAGTGAGGCCCCGCCTGATGAGCAGTTCTTC. The encoded protein is CANSEAPPDEQFF. The rearrangement links TRBV10-2 to TRBJ2-1, with D unresolved. Germline CDR1 reads WSHSY; CDR2 reads SAAADI. The CDR3 loop spans 13 amino acids.

On this clonotype: The conserved phenylalanine or tryptophan normally closing the CDR3 is absent here, so this likely arose from a read error. The V gene is TRBV28, the J gene TRBJ2-3; D possibly corresponds to TRBD2 (6 bases). Germline V gene lookup returns CDR1 MDHEN and CDR2 SYDVKM. The CDR3 contains 15 residues. The CDR3: CASSFGDGGTYTQYS. In DNA, the CDR3 is TGTGCTAGCAGTTTTGGAGACGGGGGAACATATACGCAGTATTCT.

Remarks on this clonotype: Given a much more abundant clone one base away, this may be a read error. The chain employs TRBV20-1 and TRBJ1-5, with D unresolved. Germline CDR1 and CDR2: DFQATT and SNEGSKA (reference sequence). The CDR3 has 13 amino acids. The chain's CDR3 is CSAYDNPNQPHHF. The CDR3 nucleotides are TGCAGTGCTTATGACAACCCCAATCAGCCCCATCATTTT.

The V call is TRBV11-2, the J call TRBJ1-5; D may be TRBD1 (5 bases). CDR3 length: 15 amino acids. V lost 5 bases to trimming and J lost 2 bases, with 13 bases between them. In germline, CDR1 is SGHAT, CDR2 FQNNGV. The CDR3 bases are TGTGCCAGCAGCCCTTCAGGGAATGGCAATCAGCCCCAGCATTTT. Protein sequence: CASSPSGNGNQPQHF.